These 23 T cell receptor beta chains originate from one sample sequenced in a study of vaccination and CD4 T cells after COVID-19. These receptors' antigens are unknown. Treatment here: approximately 9-day PBMC culture with coronavirus spike peptide pools or control peptides (ViraFEST assay). The Oncomine TCR Beta short-read assay generated sequence data from the DNA of cultured CD4+ T cells. TCRdb passed the PCR reads through MiXCR, listing each CDR3 protein once. The data show 14,000 to 15,000 distinct CDR3 sequences, with roughly 80% seen just once and approximately 9.9% held by the top ten. The specimen comprised CD4+ T cells from blood, cultured in vitro, sampled after SARS-CoV-2 vaccination. The origin of the receptors is a human donor who received a COVID-19 vaccine.

V and J are TRBV10-3 and TRBJ2-3; TRBD2 aligns across 11 bases. Trimming cost V 7 bases and J 1 base; bases outside gene matches: 7. Germline V lookup: CDR1 ENHRY, CDR2 SYGVKD. The CDR3 has 16 amino acids. The CDR3 protein is CAIKTSGGGGTDTQYF. The CDR3 bases are TGTGCCATCAAAACTAGCGGGGGCGGTGGCACAGATACGCAGTATTTT.

The J gene is TRBJ1-1, the V gene TRBV30; 9 bases fit TRBD1. This CDR3 comprises 15 residues. CDR1 is GTSNPN, CDR2 SVGIG, per germline (reference sequence). V shed 2 bases, J shed 5 bases, and the junction held 9 bases outside the gene matches. CDR3 region: CAWSSPGTGMTEAFF. The CDR3 DNA is TGTGCCTGGAGTTCCCCCGGGACAGGGATGACTGAAGCTTTCTTT.

The CDR3 loop reads CSVPDRGDYGYTF. The DNA for the CDR3 is TGCAGTGTCCCGGACAGGGGGGACTATGGCTACACCTTC. The chain couples TRBV20-1 to TRBJ1-2; TRBD1 agrees at 10 bases. V dropped 7 bases and J dropped 3; count of bases not matched to a gene: 5. Germline V gives CDR1 DFQATT, CDR2 SNEGSKA (reference sequence). There are 13 residues in the CDR3.

The chain carries TRBV12-3 or TRBV12-4 and TRBJ1-2, with a possible D match to TRBD1 (5 bases). V was shortened by 6 bases and J by 0 bases, with 11 bases between the two germline ends. The CDR3 consists of 14 residues. The CDR3 region is CASRRDGANYGYTF. CDR3 bases: TGTGCCAGCAGAAGGGACGGAGCTAACTATGGCTACACCTTC.

The rearrangement uses TRBV5-4 and TRBJ2-3; possible D gene TRBD1, 6 bases. CDR1 SGHNT and CDR2 YYREEE come from the germline V gene (reference sequence). This CDR3 is 16 amino acids long. V lost 2 bases and J 2 bases, leaving 15 bases between the germline ends. This chain's CDR3 is CASSFILGGDTDTQYF. The DNA of the CDR3 is TGTGCCAGCAGCTTTATTCTAGGGGGAGACACAGATACGCAGTATTTT. Supplemented by reference TRBV5-4 and TRBJ2-3, the full variable domain reads ETGVTQSPTHLIKTRGQQVTLRCSSQSGHNTVSWYQQALGQGPQFIFQYYREEENGRGNFPPRFSGLQFPNYSSELNVNALELDDSALYLCASSFILGGDTDTQYFGPGTRLTVL.

The V call is TRBV2, the J call TRBJ1-2, with D perhaps TRBD1 (6 bases). Germline V gives CDR1 SNHLY, CDR2 FYNNEI. This CDR3 region has 14 residues. V was trimmed by 5 bases and J by 4 bases, leaving 14 bases between them. The CDR3 coding sequence is TGTGCCAGCAGTACGACAGGTCGAGGCTATGGCTACACCTTC. This sequence encodes CASSTTGRGYGYTF.

This clonotype was observed a handful of times. The chain employs TRBV12-3 or TRBV12-4 and TRBJ1-6, with D possibly matching TRBD1 (6 bases). The CDR3 is 18 amino acids. Trimming took 5 bases from V and 0 from J, leaving 17 bases between them. The CDR3 spells CASSRTGFYSSYNSPLHF. DNA of the CDR3: TGTGCCAGCAGTCGAACAGGGTTTTACAGCTCCTATAATTCACCCCTCCACTTT.

The chain joins TRBV15 to TRBJ1-3, with D possibly matching TRBD1 (6 bases). The CDR3 totals 18 residues. Germline V gene sequence: CDR1 LNHNV, CDR2 YYDKDF (reference sequence). Trimming left V 0 bases short and J 0 bases short, with 15 bases between. The CDR3 spells CATSRDFRQDSSGNTIYF. Here the CDR3 DNA reads TGTGCCACCAGCAGAGATTTTAGGCAGGACAGCTCTGGAAACACCATATATTTT. Full variable domain (outside the CDR3, taken from reference TRBV15 and TRBJ1-3): DAMVIQNPRYQVTQFGKPVTLSCSQTLNHNVMYWYQQKSSQAPKLLFHYYDKDFNNEADTPDNFQSRRPNTSFCFLDIRSPGLGDTAMYLCATSRDFRQDSSGNTIYFGEGSWLTVV.

This sequence joins TRBV7-8 and TRBJ1-2; 8 nucleotides align to TRBD1. CDR3 size: 16 residues. The V and J ends lost 5 bases and 7 bases, in that order; junction bases with no gene match: 15. From germline, CDR1 is SGHVS and CDR2 FQNEAQ. The CDR3 here is CASSIDPTGVLSGYTF. The CDR3 DNA reads TGTGCCAGCAGCATAGACCCGACAGGGGTCCTTTCTGGCTACACCTTC.

V gene TRBV10-2 combines with J gene TRBJ2-5; D tentatively fits TRBD1 or TRBD2 (5 bases each). Per germline, CDR1 WSHSY and CDR2 SAAADI. The CDR3 has 14 residues. Deletions cut 6 bases from V and 2 bases from J, with 13 bases between. The CDR3 is CASSGTRRQETQYF. CDR3 DNA: TGCGCCAGCAGCGGGACCCGCCGACAAGAGACCCAGTACTTC.

This clonotype appeared a few times. V and J are TRBV12-3 or TRBV12-4 and TRBJ1-1; 7 bases are a match to TRBD1. CDR3 length equals 11 residues. The J segment lost 14 bases and the V segment lost 6 bases, leaving 9 bases of the junction unmatched. The CDR3 DNA sequence: TGTGCCAGCAGCAAGACAGGGATCGGCTTCTTT. It specifies CASSKTGIGFF.

V is TRBV7-6 and J is TRBJ1-2, with D unclear. V was trimmed by 5 bases and J by 3 bases, leaving 13 bases between them. The V gene's germline CDR1 is SGHVS and CDR2 FNYEAQ. The CDR3 contains 14 residues. The CDR3 nucleotides are TGTGCCAGCAGCCCAGAGGACCGCGACTATGGCTACACCTTC. The encoded protein is CASSPEDRDYGYTF.

The genes are TRBV20-1 and TRBJ1-5; maybe TRBD1 (5 bases). The CDR3 loop spans 16 amino acids. Germline CDR1 DFQATT, CDR2 SNEGSKA (reference sequence). The V end was cut by 4 bases, the J end by 0 bases, with 16 bases between. DNA for the CDR3: TGCAGTGCTATCTCGGATCGGGGGACTAGCAATCAGCCCCAGCATTTT. Encoded protein: CSAISDRGTSNQPQHF.

The V call is TRBV6-1, the J call TRBJ1-1, with D possibly TRBD1 on 5 matching bases. The length of the CDR3 is 16 residues. Germline values: CDR1 MNHNS, CDR2 SASEGT. Trimming took off 6 bases at V and 1 base at J, with 18 bases between the two ends. The CDR3 is CASSTLYLTGNTEAFF. CDR3 nucleotide sequence: TGTGCCAGCAGCACCTTGTACCTCACAGGGAACACTGAAGCTTTCTTT.

This clonotype was counted a few times. The chain couples TRBV6-4 to TRBJ1-2, with 9 bases that match TRBD1. In germline, CDR1 is MRHNA, CDR2 SNTAGT. V lost 6 bases and J lost 5; bases outside the gene matches: 25. The CDR3 has 20 amino acids. The CDR3 sequence: CASRLLRDRDPQDPYYGYTF. In DNA, the CDR3 is TGTGCCAGCAGGCTTCTTCGGGACAGGGATCCTCAAGACCCTTATTATGGCTACACCTTC.

The chain links TRBV11-3 to TRBJ1-6; D gene unclear. Germline CDR1 reads SGHNT; CDR2 reads YENEEA. V was shortened by 3 bases and J by 2 bases, with 5 bases between the two germline ends. The CDR3 sequence is 14 residues long. The CDR3 loop reads CASSFSAYNSPLHF. CDR3 nucleotides: TGTGCCAGCAGCTTTAGTGCCTATAATTCACCCCTCCACTTT.

This chain joins TRBV19 and TRBJ1-2; D gene ambiguous. Deletions cut 2 bases from V and 8 bases from J, with 9 bases between. The CDR3 length is 12 residues. The germline gives CDR1 LNHDA, CDR2 SQIVND (reference sequence). CDR3 sequence: CASSIINSGYTF. In DNA form, the CDR3 reads TGTGCCAGTAGTATAATTAATAGCGGCTACACCTTC. The full variable domain, its missing parts supplied by reference TRBV19 and TRBJ1-2, is DGGITQSPKYLFRKEGQNVTLSCEQNLNHDAMYWYRQDPGQGLRLIYYSQIVNDFQKGDIAEGYSVSREKKESFPLTVTSAQKNPTAFYLCASSIINSGYTFGSGTRLTVV.

This chain uses TRBV6-1 with TRBJ1-2, with a weak D call TRBD1 (5 bases). Germline V lookup: CDR1 MNHNS, CDR2 SASEGT. The CDR3 runs to 14 residues. The V end lost 0 bases, the J end lost 7 bases, and 12 bases lay between the germline ends. CDR3 coding DNA: TGTGCCAGCAGTGAAGCAACCAGGGTTGGTGGCTACACCTTC. Amino acid sequence: CASSEATRVGGYTF.

The chain carries TRBV19 and TRBJ1-3; 12 positions agree with TRBD1. CDR1 LNHDA and CDR2 SQIVND come from the germline V gene (reference sequence). The CDR3 spans 17 residues. Trimming removed 6 bases from V and 2 bases from J; junction bases left unmatched: 8. The CDR3 DNA sequence: TGTGCCAGTAGCCCACCCCGGGACAGGGGGCCTGGAAACACCATATATTTT. Translation gives CASSPPRDRGPGNTIYF.

This chain links TRBV20-1 with TRBJ2-1; D is undetermined. Germline V gene data show CDR1 as DFQATT and CDR2 as SNEGSKA (reference sequence). The CDR3 totals 13 residues. V lost 4 bases, J lost 5 bases, and 12 bases lay in between. CDR3 sequence reads: CSAKVGSDNEQFF. The CDR3 bases are TGCAGTGCTAAGGTGGGCAGCGACAATGAGCAGTTCTTC.

This clonotype was seen just once. The J gene is TRBJ2-3, the V gene TRBV2; a possible D gene is TRBD1 (6 bases). The CDR3 totals 15 residues. CDR1 and CDR2 (germline): SNHLY, FYNNEI. V lost 7 bases and J 2 bases, leaving 16 bases between the germline ends. This chain's CDR3 is CASIPDRILTDTQYF. The DNA for the CDR3 is TGTGCCAGCATTCCGGACAGAATCCTCACAGATACGCAGTATTTT. The entire variable domain, with the rest obtained from reference TRBV2 and TRBJ2-3, is as follows: EPEVTQTPSHQVTQMGQEVILRCVPISNHLYFYWYRQILGQKVEFLVSFYNNEISEKSEIFDDQFSVERPDGSNFTLKIRSTKLEDSAMYFCASIPDRILTDTQYFGPGTRLTVL.

This clonotype showed up just a few times. J is TRBJ2-7 and V is TRBV20-1; tentatively, D is TRBD1 (6 bases). Germline V gene data show CDR1 as DFQATT and CDR2 as SNEGSKA (reference sequence). V was pared by 3 bases and J by 5 bases, with 11 bases between. This CDR3 is built from 12 residues. CDR3 sequence reads: CSARTGINEQYF. DNA of the CDR3: TGCAGTGCTAGGACAGGCATCAACGAGCAGTACTTC.

V usage is TRBV7-8 and J usage is TRBJ1-5; the D gene is possibly TRBD1 (6 bases). The CDR3 runs to 19 residues. From germline, CDR1 is SGHVS and CDR2 FQNEAQ. V dropped 1 base and J dropped 2 bases, with 21 bases sitting between them. CDR3 nucleotide sequence: TGTGCCAGCAGCTTAGAAGGCAGGGGCCGTTTATATGGCAATCAGCCCCAGCATTTT. It specifies CASSLEGRGRLYGNQPQHF.